This TCR beta chain emerged from a study of CD8+CD57+ T cells in acquired aplastic anemia (dated by TCRdb to 2016 to 2019). Regarding the research as a whole: On average, sorted CD4+ and CD8+ cells yielded approximately 3 ug of extracted DNA, with a range of roughly 0.18 to 30 ug. CD8+CD57+ expansion was defined as frequency above the mean frequency observed in healthy subjects. Points the paper makes about the study in general: No significant difference in CD8+ Simpson's diversity was found between patients and healthy controls (P=0.060). Roughly 30 CD8+ CDR3 sequences were shared between patients and controls but appeared highly expressed in patients and within their immunodominant clones.

Genomic DNA was used as template for profiling of TCR beta VDJ combinations and CDR3 sequences. An Illumina HiSeq 2000 was used for TCR repertoire sequencing. Processing in the source paper ran as follows. Repertoire assessment relied on Simpson's diversity index, CDR3 size and DJ length profiles, and TRBV/TRBJ rearrangement plots. The most abundant DNA sequence in the deep sequencing data was taken as the immunodominant clone. CDR3 amino acid sequences were checked for sharing between subjects and were compared against published repertoires and the VDJdb database. Starting from the raw public reads, TCRdb applied fastp trimming at Q25, assembled clones with MiXCR and retained in-frame beta chains. All rows with the same CDR3 protein become a single entry with the most common DNA and genes. The V and J calls were determined by TCRdb, not by the authors. The sample records under 150,000 distinct CDR3 sequences, over 30% of which are singletons. About 2.4% of the sample comes from the top ten.

The V end loses 2 bases and the J end loses 10 bases, and a stretch of 9 bases separates them. Taken from cysteine to phenylalanine, the CDR3 has 13 residues. Of the read, only the CDR3 DNA is kept; its 39 bases are in frame from base 1. Via the germline V gene, CDR1 is SGHTA and CDR2 FQGNSA. Patients chosen for sequencing had shown expansion of CD8+CD57+ cells by flow cytometry. Every patient had a diagnosis of severe acquired aplastic anemia based on International Study of Aplastic Anemia and Agranulocytosis and Camitta criteria. No therapy had been received by the patients at the time of blood sampling. TCR repertoires of sorted CD4+ and CD8+ blood T cells from severe aplastic anemia patients and healthy subjects were deep-sequenced in the study. Patients were enrolled in the USA under clinicaltrials.gov protocols 00001620, 01623167, 00001397, 00071045, 00081523 and 00961064. Ficoll-Paque density gradient centrifugation was used to isolate peripheral blood mononuclear cells. CD4+ and CD8+ T cells were sorted by FACS or magnetic beads before DNA extraction.

This clonotype was detected ten times or more. What antigen it recognizes has not been identified. Base quality data are lacking; no much larger clone is found one base away. Specimen: sorted CD4+, CD8+, or CD8+CD57+ T cells (not recorded which) from PBMCs. The V gene is TRBV7-2 and the J gene is TRBJ1-6, and the D gene may be TRBD1, 5 bases matching. This clonotype was sampled from a human donor with aplastic anemia. The base sequence is TGTGCCAGCAGCTTAAGAGGGGAATCACCCCTCCACTTT. It encodes CASSLRGESPLHF. Reference TRBV7-2 and TRBJ1-6 proteins supply the regions before and after the CDR3; the full variable domain is: GAGVSQSPSNKVTEKGKDVELRCDPISGHTALYWYRQSLGQGLEFLIYFQGNSAPDKSGLPSDRFSAERTGGSVSTLTIQRTQQEDSAVYLCASSLRGESPLHFGNGTRLTVT.